The rows below give T cell receptor beta chains drawn from one sample of a study of shared clonotypes between healthy human individuals. Sequencing was performed with immunoSEQ multiplex PCR; in TCRdb, only in-frame clones are kept and a portion is missing. The data hold some 800,000 clones, with roughly 92% observed a single time. Sequencing input: naive CD8+ T cells sorted from blood. Every receptor here comes from a man younger than 40 in good health. CDR3s include the opening cysteine and the closing phenylalanine or tryptophan. Fields, in order: CDR3 protein, CDR3 DNA, D gene, J gene, clone size, V gene. The D gene is left open where the match is weak. A clone size is listed for some rows: how often the clone was seen (once, few, many), or a class if it is expanded.

CASSLGPTSDEKLFF TGTGCCAGCAGTTTAGGGCCCACGAGCGATGAAAAACTGTTTTTT NA TRBJ1-4 NA TRBV28
CASSPTGSREQYF TGTGCCAGCAGCCCGACAGGGTCCCGCGAGCAGTACTTC TRBD1 TRBJ2-7 NA TRBV5-6
CASSWGGQPANEQFF TGTGCCAGCAGCTGGGGGGGGCAGCCAGCTAATGAGCAGTTCTTC NA TRBJ2-1 NA TRBV5-4
CASSYWTGNQPQHF TGTGCCAGCAGTTATTGGACAGGGAATCAGCCCCAGCATTTT TRBD1 TRBJ1-5 NA TRBV28
CASSLWLAGGNEQFF TGTGCCAGCAGCTTGTGGCTAGCGGGAGGCAATGAGCAGTTCTTC TRBD2 TRBJ2-1 NA TRBV5-4
CASSLAITDSSYEQYF TGTGCCAGCAGCTTAGCGATCACGGACAGCTCCTACGAGCAGTACTTC NA TRBJ2-7 NA TRBV7-9
CASSLADRTGTQETQYF TGTGCCAGCAGCTTAGCAGACAGGACCGGGACTCAAGAGACCCAGTACTTC NA TRBJ2-5 once TRBV7-6
CASSWTGHYEQYF TGTGCCAGCAGCTGGACAGGCCACTACGAGCAGTACTTC TRBD1 TRBJ2-7 NA TRBV25-1
CASSFVGLAGGGEQFF TGTGCCAGCAGTTTCGTCGGGCTAGCGGGAGGAGGTGAGCAGTTCTTC TRBD2 TRBJ2-1 NA TRBV28
CASTPRGAPYEQYF TGTGCCAGCACCCCCCGGGGGGCCCCCTACGAGCAGTACTTC NA TRBJ2-7 NA TRBV28
CSVDTGRSYGYTF TGCAGCGTTGATACCGGCCGTAGCTATGGCTACACCTTC NA TRBJ1-2 NA TRBV29-1
CASSQDPVSYEQYF TGCGCCAGCAGCCAAGATCCGGTTTCCTACGAGCAGTACTTC NA TRBJ2-7 NA TRBV4-1
CASSSPVNTEAFF TGTGCCAGCAGCTCACCTGTGAACACTGAAGCTTTCTTT NA TRBJ1-1 NA TRBV7-9
CATDYNEQFF TGTGCCACGGACTACAATGAGCAGTTCTTC NA TRBJ2-1 NA TRBV6-1
CASSQIQGYEQYF TGCGCCAGCAGCCAAATTCAGGGCTACGAGCAGTACTTC NA TRBJ2-7 few TRBV4-1
CASSRPPGEEQYF TGTGCCAGCAGTCGGCCGCCGGGTGAAGAGCAGTACTTC NA TRBJ2-7 NA TRBV11-3
CASSLLVETQYF TGTGCCAGCAGCTTACTGGTGGAGACCCAGTACTTC NA TRBJ2-5 NA TRBV7-8
CASSAWAGDTGELFF TGCGCCAGCAGCGCCTGGGCAGGTGACACCGGGGAGCTGTTTTTT NA TRBJ2-2 NA TRBV4-1
CASGLGTSGNTGELFF TGTGCTAGTGGCCTCGGGACTAGCGGGAACACCGGGGAGCTGTTTTTT TRBD2 TRBJ2-2 NA TRBV12-5
CASTTWGLNTEAFF TGTGCCAGTACCACGTGGGGTCTGAACACTGAAGCTTTCTTT NA TRBJ1-1 NA TRBV19
CSVPERYYGYTF TGCAGCGTTCCCGAAAGGTACTATGGCTACACCTTC NA TRBJ1-2 NA TRBV29-1
CASSHPGDYEQYF TGTGCCAGTAGTCACCCGGGGGACTACGAGCAGTACTTC NA TRBJ2-7 NA TRBV19
CASSIPTGSGSYNEQFF TGTGCCAGCAGCATACCCACGGGTAGCGGGAGTTATAATGAGCAGTTCTTC TRBD2 TRBJ2-1 once TRBV13
CASSRGTGTGSYEQYF TGTGCCAGCAGTCGCGGGACAGGGACGGGTTCCTACGAGCAGTACTTC TRBD1 TRBJ2-7 few TRBV28
CASSLTLTSGHNEQFF TGTGCCAGCAGTCTTACTTTGACTAGCGGCCACAATGAGCAGTTCTTC TRBD2 TRBJ2-1 once TRBV5-5
CASIPGWQANYGYTF TGTGCCAGCATCCCCGGTTGGCAAGCTAACTATGGCTACACCTTC NA TRBJ1-2 NA TRBV2
CASSLLGREETQYF TGTGCCAGCAGTCTCTTAGGACGGGAAGAGACCCAGTACTTC NA TRBJ2-5 once TRBV27
CASSRVQGAGSNQPQHF TGCGCCAGCAGCCGCGTACAGGGGGCGGGGAGCAATCAGCCCCAGCATTTT TRBD1 TRBJ1-5 once TRBV4-1
CASSLVGGVGQNIQYF TGTGCCAGCAGCTTAGTCGGCGGGGTTGGTCAAAACATTCAGTACTTC NA TRBJ2-4 once TRBV7-9
CASSMVLGEQYF TGTGCCAGTTCAATGGTACTAGGTGAGCAGTACTTC NA TRBJ2-7 NA TRBV19
CASSGRARTGPNTEAFF TGTGCCAGCAGCGGAAGAGCCAGGACAGGGCCGAACACTGAAGCTTTCTTT TRBD1 TRBJ1-1 NA TRBV7-9
CAWSVGTGVGEQYF TGTGCCTGGAGTGTGGGGACAGGGGTCGGCGAGCAGTACTTC TRBD1 TRBJ2-7 NA TRBV30
CASSLGGHTEAFF TGTGCCAGCAGCCTGGGAGGGCACACTGAAGCTTTCTTT NA TRBJ1-1 NA TRBV9
CASSQLAGEYYEQYF TGTGCCAGCAGCCAACTAGCGGGAGAGTACTACGAGCAGTACTTC TRBD2 TRBJ2-7 NA TRBV5-5
CASSPWTRISTDTQYF TGTGCCAGCAGCCCGTGGACTAGAATAAGCACAGATACGCAGTATTTT TRBD2 TRBJ2-3 NA TRBV9
CASSLGTGGSYEQYF TGTGCCAGCAGCCTCGGGACAGGGGGATCCTACGAGCAGTACTTC TRBD1 TRBJ2-7 once TRBV7-9
CASSYLQSIMNTEAFF TGTGCCAGCAGTTATTTACAGAGTATCATGAACACTGAAGCTTTCTTT NA TRBJ1-1 NA TRBV6-6
CASSLGQGGPYNEQFF TGTGCCAGCAGTCTGGGACAGGGGGGACCCTACAATGAGCAGTTCTTC TRBD1 TRBJ2-1 NA TRBV28
CASGGSGQGKTQYF TGTGCCAGCGGCGGGTCTGGGCAGGGGAAGACCCAGTACTTC NA TRBJ2-5 NA TRBV7-9
CASSEAYPSGSWDEQFF TGTGCCAGCAGTGAAGCGTACCCTAGCGGGAGTTGGGATGAGCAGTTCTTC TRBD2 TRBJ2-1 NA TRBV6-1
CASSPPAGRQEEKLFF TGTGCCAGCAGCCCCCCGGCGGGGAGGCAAGAGGAAAAACTGTTTTTT NA TRBJ1-4 NA TRBV7-9
CASSLGDSSYEQYF TGTGCCAGCAGTTTAGGGGACTCCTCCTACGAGCAGTACTTC NA TRBJ2-7 NA TRBV27
CASSLLGLSNTEAFF TGTGCCAGCAGCCTCCTAGGGTTGTCGAACACTGAAGCTTTCTTT NA TRBJ1-1 NA TRBV7-9
CASSQVASSYEQYF TGCGCCAGCAGCCAAGTCGCTTCCTCCTACGAGCAGTACTTC NA TRBJ2-7 NA TRBV4-1
CASTLDGNYGYTF TGTGCCAGCACTCTGGACGGTAACTATGGCTACACCTTC NA TRBJ1-2 NA TRBV9